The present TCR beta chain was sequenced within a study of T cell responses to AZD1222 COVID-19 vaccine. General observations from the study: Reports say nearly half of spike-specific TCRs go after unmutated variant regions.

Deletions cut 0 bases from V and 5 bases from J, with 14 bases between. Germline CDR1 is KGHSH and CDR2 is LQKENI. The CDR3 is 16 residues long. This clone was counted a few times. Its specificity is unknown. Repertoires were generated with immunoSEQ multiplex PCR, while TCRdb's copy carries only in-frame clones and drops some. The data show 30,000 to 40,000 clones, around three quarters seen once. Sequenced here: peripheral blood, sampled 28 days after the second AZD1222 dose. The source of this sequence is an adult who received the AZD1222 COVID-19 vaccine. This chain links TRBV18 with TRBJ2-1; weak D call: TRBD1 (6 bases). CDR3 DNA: TGTGCCAGCTCACCACCTACAGGGTTGGGGGACAATGAGCAGTTCTTC. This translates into CASSPPTGLGDNEQFF.